The clone carrying this T cell receptor beta chain was counted between two and nine times. Total RNA, at least 6 micrograms per sample, was extracted from PBMCs. The record originates from a study of blood T cells in healthy people across ages. Trimming shortened V by 0 bases and J by 3 bases, and 6 bases separated the two germline ends. The CDR3 sequence is 14 residues long. The V gene's germline CDR1 is WSHSY and CDR2 SAAADI. A J-beta primer mix and a sample-barcoded 5' primer were used in a second PCR of roughly 6 to 11 cycles. Every cDNA molecule carried a tag from a template-switch adaptor bearing 12 random nucleotides. TCRdb processed the 5' RACE reads anew with MiXCR; each CDR3 protein has one entry. The sample consists of some 1.4 million distinct CDR3 sequences, 42% of them appearing once.

V usage is TRBV10-2 and J usage is TRBJ2-4, with D hard to call. The sample was blood. This clonotype was sampled from a woman aged 18-35 years in good health. The CDR3 loop is CASSESWDKNIQYF. The CDR3, as DNA: TGCGCCAGCAGTGAGTCGTGGGACAAAAACATTCAGTACTTC.